The entry below gives a single T cell receptor beta chain sequence along with its context. These data belong to a study of shared clonotypes between healthy human individuals. Recent acute infections and vaccinations were absent in the healthy HIV-negative adult donors. Execution of the assay was at deep level. TCRdb's copy holds only in-frame clones and misses some; the assay was immunoSEQ multiplex PCR. The sample consists of some 2,500,000 clones, approximately 90% of them appearing once. Germline V lookup: CDR1 SQVTM, CDR2 ANQGSEA. Trimming took 7 bases from V and 2 from J, leaving 11 bases between them. CDR3 length: 12 amino acids.

The sequenced sample was naive CD4+ T cells from PBMCs. Subset of the sample: CD45RA+ positively selected. The chain combines TRBV29-1 with TRBJ1-2, with no clear D. The source is a man in his late teens or twenties in good health. Some clones in this sample may be carry-over from other donors' samples. CDR3 region: CSAGGGNYGYTF. The CDR3 DNA reads as TGCAGCGCCGGCGGAGGGAACTATGGCTACACCTTC.